This T cell receptor (beta chain) appears in the sequencing data of a study of sequential checkpoint blockade in melanoma. About the study: Randomization was 1:1 between first-line nivolumab→ipilimumab and ipilimumab→nivolumab. Maintenance nivolumab came after either treatment sequence.

The CDR3 has 13 residues. Unmatched junction bases numbered 3, after V lost 1 base and J lost 4 bases. Germline V CDR1 and CDR2: GTSNPN, SVGIG (reference sequence). The sample's treatment: randomized to nivolumab then ipilimumab (arm A) or the reverse (arm B). Patients had received no earlier DNA-damaging chemotherapy. From thawed PBMCs, live CD3+CD8+ cells negative for CD19 and CD56 were sorted. Method: immunoSEQ multiplex PCR; TCRdb's copy keeps in-frame clones and lacks some. The table lists several thousand clones, 71% of them singletons. The chain couples TRBV30 to TRBJ2-5, with 7 bases lining up with TRBD2. This receptor was obtained from a human donor with melanoma. This specimen consisted of CD8+ T cells sorted from blood (inferred from file names), obtained from a patient given nivolumab and ipilimumab in sequence. The CDR3 region has the DNA TGTGCCTGGAGTGAATGGGGGGGAGAGACCCAGTACTTC. It translates to CAWSEWGGETQYF.